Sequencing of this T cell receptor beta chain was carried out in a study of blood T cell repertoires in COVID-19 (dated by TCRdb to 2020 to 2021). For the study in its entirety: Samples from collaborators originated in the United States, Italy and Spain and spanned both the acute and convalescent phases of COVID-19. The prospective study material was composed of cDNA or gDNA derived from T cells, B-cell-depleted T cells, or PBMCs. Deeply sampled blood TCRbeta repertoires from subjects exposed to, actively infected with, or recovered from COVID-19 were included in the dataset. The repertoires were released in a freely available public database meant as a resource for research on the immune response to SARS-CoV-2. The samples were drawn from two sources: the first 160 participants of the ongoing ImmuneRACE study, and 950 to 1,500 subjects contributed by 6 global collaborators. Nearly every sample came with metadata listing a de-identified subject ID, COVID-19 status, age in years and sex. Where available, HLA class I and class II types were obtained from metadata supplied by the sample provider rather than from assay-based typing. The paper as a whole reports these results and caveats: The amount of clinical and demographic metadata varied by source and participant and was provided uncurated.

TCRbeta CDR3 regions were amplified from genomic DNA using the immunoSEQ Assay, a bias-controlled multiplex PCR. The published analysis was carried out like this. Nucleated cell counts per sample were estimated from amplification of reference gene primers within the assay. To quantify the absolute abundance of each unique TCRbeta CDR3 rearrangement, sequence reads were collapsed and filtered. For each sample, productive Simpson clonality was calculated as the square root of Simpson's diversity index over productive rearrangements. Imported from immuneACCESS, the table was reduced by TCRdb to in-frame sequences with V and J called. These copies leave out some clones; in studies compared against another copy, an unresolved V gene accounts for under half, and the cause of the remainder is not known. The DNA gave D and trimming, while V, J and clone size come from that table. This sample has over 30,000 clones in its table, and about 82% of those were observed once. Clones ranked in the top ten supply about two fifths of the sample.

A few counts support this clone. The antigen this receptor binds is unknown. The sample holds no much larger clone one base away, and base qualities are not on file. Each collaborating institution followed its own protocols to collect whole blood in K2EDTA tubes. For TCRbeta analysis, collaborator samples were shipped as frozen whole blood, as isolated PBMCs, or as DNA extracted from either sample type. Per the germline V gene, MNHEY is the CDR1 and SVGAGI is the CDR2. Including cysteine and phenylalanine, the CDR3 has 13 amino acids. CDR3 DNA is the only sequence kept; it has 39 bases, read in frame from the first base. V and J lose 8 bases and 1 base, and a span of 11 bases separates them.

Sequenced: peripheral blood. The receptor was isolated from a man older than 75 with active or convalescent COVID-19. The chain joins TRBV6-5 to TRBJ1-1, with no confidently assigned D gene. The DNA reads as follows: TGTGCCAGCGCGATTAATCGGAACACTGAAGCTTTCTTT. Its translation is CASAINRNTEAFF.